This T cell receptor beta chain was documented in a study of T cell responses to AZD1222 COVID-19 vaccine. V lost 1 base to trimming and J lost 2 bases, with 5 bases between them. Germline CDR1 is SEHNR and CDR2 is FQNEAQ (reference sequence). The CDR3 covers 13 residues. Study conclusions and caveats: The donors showed a predominance of white British ancestry and of females, with possible underestimation of clonal diversity.

Concerning this clone: Its antigen remains unidentified. The same CDR3 also results from other DNA sequences found in this sample.

Method: immunoSEQ multiplex PCR; TCRdb's copy keeps in-frame clones and lacks some. The table has some 180,000 clones, 85% to 95% seen once. The clonotype comes from an adult who received the MenACWY meningococcal vaccine as a control. V and J are TRBV7-9 and TRBJ1-1; D unclear. This sample comprised peripheral blood, obtained 28 days after the second dose of the MenACWY control vaccine. The CDR3 reads CASSLGQNTEAFF. The CDR3 coding sequence is TGTGCCAGCAGCTTAGGACAAAACACTGAAGCTTTCTTT.